This passage covers 18 T cell receptor beta chains from one sample sequenced in a study of T cell repertoires in cytomegalovirus infection. No antigen has been assigned to these receptors. TCRdb re-derived calls from the reads in MiXCR, one entry per CDR3 protein. Of fewer than 950,000 distinct CDR3 sequences in the sample, less than 35% were seen once. The sample consisted of cultured CD8+ T cells from PBMCs, taken from culture after CMV antigen stimulation. These receptors all stem from a human donor in good health (CMV status not recorded). Some clones in this sample may be carry-over from other donors' samples.

The J gene is TRBJ2-1, the V gene TRBV14, with 10 bases fitting TRBD1. The V gene end was trimmed by 3 bases and the J gene end by 4 bases; junction bases not matched to a gene: 6. The CDR3 has 16 amino acids. Germline values: CDR1 SGHDN, CDR2 FVKESK. CDR3 region: CASSQPGQGWYNEQFF. CDR3 bases: TGTGCCAGCAGCCAGCCGGGACAGGGGTGGTACAATGAGCAGTTCTTC.

This chain joins TRBV20-1 and TRBJ2-1; the D gene could be TRBD1 or TRBD2 (5 bases each). Germline V gene sequence: CDR1 DFQATT, CDR2 SNEGSKA (reference sequence). The CDR3 is 17 residues long. The V end was cut by 3 bases, the J end by 7 bases, with 25 bases between. The CDR3 coding sequence is TGCAGTGCTAGCCCTTCTCTCCGGGACCCGGGTCTGAATGAGCAGTTCTTC. As protein: CSASPSLRDPGLNEQFF.

This chain connects TRBV6-5 to TRBJ2-3; 7 positions match TRBD2. The trim removed 6 bases at V and 5 bases at J, leaving 11 bases unmatched. The CDR3 covers 15 residues. Germline-derived CDR1 and CDR2 are MNHEY and SVGAGI. This chain's CDR3 is CASRDGRSRQDTQYF. DNA for the CDR3: TGTGCCAGCAGAGACGGGAGGTCACGCCAAGATACGCAGTATTTT.

The chain is built from TRBV9 and TRBJ1-2; D remains ambiguous. The CDR3 covers 18 residues. Germline assignment: CDR1 SGDLS and CDR2 YYNGEE. Trimming shortened V by 0 bases and J by 1 base, and 19 bases separated the two germline ends. The CDR3, as DNA: TGTGCCAGCAGCGTAGGAAGTTATCCGAGGCGGGATAACTATGGCTACACCTTC. Protein product: CASSVGSYPRRDNYGYTF.

V and J are TRBV4-1 and TRBJ1-1, with a weak D call TRBD1 (5 bases). This CDR3 region has 15 residues. The germline V gene has CDR1 MGHRA and CDR2 YSYEKL. Deletions cut 4 bases from V and 5 bases from J, with 17 bases between. For the CDR3, the DNA is TGCGCCAGCAGCCCTAAGTCAGGGAGGGGAACTGAAGCTTTCTTT. This sequence encodes CASSPKSGRGTEAFF.

The chain joins TRBV20-1 to TRBJ1-1, with no clear D. The CDR3 totals 15 residues. CDR1 and CDR2 (germline): DFQATT, SNEGSKA (reference sequence). V was cut by 4 bases and J by 4 bases, with 19 bases left in between. CDR3 amino acids: CSATEGLQWVTEAFF. The CDR3 DNA sequence: TGCAGTGCTACCGAGGGTTTGCAATGGGTCACTGAAGCTTTCTTT.

The genes are TRBV5-1 and TRBJ2-5; TRBD2 matches 7 bases. There are 13 residues in the CDR3. Germline V gene lookup returns CDR1 SGHRS and CDR2 YFSETQ. The junction had 4 bases not matched to a gene; V was cut back by 3 bases and J by 5 bases. CDR3 loop: CASSSNGGETQYF. CDR3 in DNA: TGCGCCAGCAGCTCTAACGGGGGGGAGACCCAGTACTTC.

The chain uses TRBV7-6 and TRBJ2-7; 11 nucleotides line up with TRBD1. This CDR3 has 14 amino acids. CDR1 is SGHVS and CDR2 is FNYEAQ in the germline V gene. The V and J ends lost 5 bases and 3 bases, in that order; junction bases with no gene match: 3. The DNA of the CDR3 is TGTGCCAGCAGCGTTGGGACAGGGGGCTACGAGCAGTACTTC. This gives the protein CASSVGTGGYEQYF.

This clonotype was counted at least ten times. The rearrangement links TRBV27 to TRBJ2-2; D not resolved. CDR1 and CDR2 from the germline V gene are MNHEY and SMNVEV (reference sequence). Trimming took off 6 bases at V and 4 bases at J, with 6 bases between the two ends. The CDR3 consists of 12 residues. The CDR3 sequence is CASSPVTGELFF. The CDR3 DNA reads TGTGCCAGCAGCCCCGTCACCGGGGAGCTGTTTTTT.

This clonotype has a handful of counts. This chain uses TRBV11-3 with TRBJ1-1; a possible D gene is TRBD1 (6 bases). The CDR3 extends over 13 amino acids. The V end lost 1 base, the J end lost 9 bases, and 12 bases lay between the germline ends. The germline V gene encodes CDR1 SGHNT and CDR2 YENEEA. The CDR3 loop is CASSLAAGGKAFF. CDR3 in DNA: TGTGCCAGCAGCTTAGCGGCGGGGGGCAAAGCTTTCTTT.

The chain has TRBV11-2 and TRBJ2-1, with D possibly matching TRBD1 (5 bases). This CDR3 is 15 amino acids long. Between the trimmed V and J ends, which lost 0 bases and 8 bases, there was a span of 14 bases. In germline, CDR1 is SGHAT, CDR2 FQNNGV. The CDR3 is CASSLEAGPQYEQFF. In nucleotides, the CDR3 is TGTGCCAGCAGCTTAGAGGCAGGGCCCCAGTATGAGCAGTTCTTC.

The chain uses TRBV29-1 and TRBJ1-2; D not resolved. The CDR3 is 13 residues long. Trimming stripped 5 bases from V and 6 bases from J, with 16 bases between. Looked up from germline, CDR1 is SQVTM and CDR2 is ANQGSEA. This chain's CDR3 is CSVPRTPGNGYTF. In nucleotides, the CDR3 is TGCAGCGTTCCCAGAACCCCGGGGAATGGCTACACCTTC.

This clonotype has a handful of counts. The chain is built from TRBV27 and TRBJ2-3, with TRBD1 matching over 7 bases. This CDR3 spans 11 amino acids. Trimming took 11 bases from V and 5 from J; bases not matched to a gene: 4. The germline gives CDR1 MNHEY, CDR2 SMNVEV (reference sequence). DNA of the CDR3: TGTGCCTCCCAGGGGGTAGATACGCAGTATTTT. It translates to CASQGVDTQYF.

This clonotype has more than one count but fewer than ten. V is TRBV18 and J is TRBJ1-2; no clear D gene. Looked up from germline, CDR1 is KGHSH and CDR2 is LQKENI. The V and J ends lost 3 bases and 5 bases respectively, with 10 bases between them. CDR3 size: 13 residues. CDR3 loop: CASSPPDPYGYTF. The DNA of the CDR3 is TGTGCCAGCTCACCCCCGGACCCATATGGCTACACCTTC.

The chain employs TRBV12-3 or TRBV12-4 and TRBJ2-1; 8 bases are a match to TRBD2. J lost 2 bases, V lost 7 bases, and 7 bases had no gene match. The CDR3 has 15 residues. CDR3 in amino acids: CASTSRGGAYNEQFF. Here the CDR3 DNA reads TGTGCCAGCACCTCCCGGGGGGGGGCCTACAATGAGCAGTTCTTC.

This clonotype showed up just once. V usage is TRBV6-6 and J usage is TRBJ1-5; D is possibly TRBD1 (5 bases). This CDR3 is 17 amino acids long. Germline V lookup: CDR1 MNHNY, CDR2 SVGAGI (reference sequence). V lost 8 bases and J lost 0, with 20 bases in between. The CDR3 loop is CASYGGFRTNSNQPQHF. CDR3 in DNA: TGTGCCAGCTACGGGGGATTTCGGACCAATAGCAATCAGCCCCAGCATTTT.

The V call is TRBV2, the J call TRBJ2-4; D is unresolved. Germline CDR1 reads SNHLY; CDR2 reads FYNNEI. The CDR3 length is 15 residues. V was pared by 1 base and J by 1 base, with 8 bases between. CDR3 DNA sequence: TGTGCCAGCAGTGAAGGCAGTTTGGCCAAAAACATTCAGTACTTC. This translates into CASSEGSLAKNIQYF.

The chain carries TRBV27 and TRBJ1-5; D may be TRBD1 (6 bases). Trimming stripped 5 bases from V and 5 bases from J, with 10 bases between. The germline gives CDR1 MNHEY, CDR2 SMNVEV (reference sequence). The CDR3 contains 13 residues. The CDR3 bases are TGTGCCAGCAGTGCCGGGACACATCAGCCCCAGCATTTT. This codes for CASSAGTHQPQHF.